The 4 T cell receptor beta chains reported below all come from one sample, sequenced in a study of blood T cell repertoires in COVID-19. Measured with immunoSEQ multiplex PCR; TCRdb has only the in-frame clones, and not every one. The table shows about 90,000 clones, with roughly 77% occurring only once. The source material was peripheral blood. The receptor set was obtained from a human donor in a cohort sampled during active COVID-19.

This clone was seen once. This chain joins TRBV25-1 and TRBJ2-3; 9 bases line up with TRBD1. Trimming at V came to 6 bases and at J to 6 bases, leaving 4 bases not matched to a gene. This CDR3 spans 13 amino acids. Germline values: CDR1 MGHDK, CDR2 SYGVNS. The CDR3 reads CASRRTGDDTQYF. CDR3 bases: TGTGCCAGCAGGAGGACAGGGGATGATACGCAGTATTTT.

The chain recombines TRBV19 with TRBJ2-3, with a tentative D call TRBD2 (6 bases). Germline CDR1 and CDR2: LNHDA and SQIVND (reference sequence). This CDR3 contains 13 residues. Trimming took 6 bases from V and 3 from J, leaving 10 bases between them. The CDR3 DNA follows: TGTGCCAGTAGCGTCGGAGGGACAGATACGCAGTATTTT. The encoded protein is CASSVGGTDTQYF.

The chain is built from TRBV28 and TRBJ2-7, with D perhaps TRBD2 (6 bases). This CDR3 has 13 amino acids. The ends were cut back, 6 bases at V and 2 bases at J, with 11 bases in the middle. Germline V gives CDR1 MDHEN, CDR2 SYDVKM. The CDR3 reads CASRPGVTYEQYF. CDR3 DNA sequence: TGTGCCAGCAGGCCGGGGGTAACCTACGAGCAGTACTTC. The full variable domain, rest sourced from reference TRBV28 and TRBJ2-7, is DVKVTQSSRYLVKRTGEKVFLECVQDMDHENMFWYRQDPGLGLRLIYFSYDVKMKEKGDIPEGYSVSREKKERFSLILESASTNQTSMYLCASRPGVTYEQYFGPGTRLTVT.

The chain employs TRBV24-1 and TRBJ1-2; D is perhaps TRBD1 (5 bases). This CDR3 is built from 16 residues. CDR1 KGHDR and CDR2 SFDVKD come from the germline V gene. V shed 3 bases and J shed 0 bases, with 13 bases lying between them. CDR3 nucleotide sequence: TGTGCCACCAGTGATGGGCCAGGACAAGCTAACTATGGCTACACCTTC. As protein: CATSDGPGQANYGYTF.